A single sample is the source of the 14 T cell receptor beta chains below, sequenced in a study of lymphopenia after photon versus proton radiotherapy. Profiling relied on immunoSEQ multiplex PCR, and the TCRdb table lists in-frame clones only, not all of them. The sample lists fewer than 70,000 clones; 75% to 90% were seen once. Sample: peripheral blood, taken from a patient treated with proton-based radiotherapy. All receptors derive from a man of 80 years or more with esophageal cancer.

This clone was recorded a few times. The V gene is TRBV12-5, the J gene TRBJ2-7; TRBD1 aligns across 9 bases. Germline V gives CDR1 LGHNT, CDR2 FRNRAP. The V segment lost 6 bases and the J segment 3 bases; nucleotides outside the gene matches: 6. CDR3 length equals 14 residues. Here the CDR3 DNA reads TGTGCTAGTGGACCGGGACAGGGAGGCTACGAGCAGTACTTC. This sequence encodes CASGPGQGGYEQYF.

The CDR3 loop reads CASSPRTTANEQYF. The DNA for the CDR3 is TGTGCCAGCTCACCGCGGACTACCGCTAATGAGCAGTACTTC. The gene calls are TRBV18 and TRBJ2-7; TRBD2 might be the D (6 bases). Trimming shortened V by 3 bases and J by 7 bases, and 16 bases separated the two germline ends. From germline, CDR1 is KGHSH and CDR2 LQKENI. The CDR3 runs to 14 residues.

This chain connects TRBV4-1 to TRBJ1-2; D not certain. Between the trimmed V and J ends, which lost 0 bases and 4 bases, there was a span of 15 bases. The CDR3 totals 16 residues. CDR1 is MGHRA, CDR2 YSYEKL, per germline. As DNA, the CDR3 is TGCGCCAGCAGCCAAGACGAGGAGGTGGCCCCCTATGGCTACACCTTC. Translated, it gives CASSQDEEVAPYGYTF.

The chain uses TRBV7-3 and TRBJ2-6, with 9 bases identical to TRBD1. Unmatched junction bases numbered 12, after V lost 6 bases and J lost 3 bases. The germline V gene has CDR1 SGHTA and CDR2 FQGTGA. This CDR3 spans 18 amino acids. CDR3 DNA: TGTGCCAGCAGTTCAGGGGAACAGGGGGCTGTTGGGGCCAACGTCCTGACTTTC. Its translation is CASSSGEQGAVGANVLTF.

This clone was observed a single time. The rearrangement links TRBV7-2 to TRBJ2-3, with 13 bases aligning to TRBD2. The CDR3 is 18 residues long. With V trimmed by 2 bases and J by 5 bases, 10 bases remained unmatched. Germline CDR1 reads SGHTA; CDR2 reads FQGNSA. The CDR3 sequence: CASSLIETSGGLEDTQYF. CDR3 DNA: TGTGCCAGCAGCTTAATTGAGACTAGCGGGGGGTTGGAAGATACGCAGTATTTT.

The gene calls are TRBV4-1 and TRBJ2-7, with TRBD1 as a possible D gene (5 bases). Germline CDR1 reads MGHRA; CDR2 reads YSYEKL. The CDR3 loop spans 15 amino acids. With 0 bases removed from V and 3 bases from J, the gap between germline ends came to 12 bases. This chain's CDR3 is CASSQDSQGYYEQYF. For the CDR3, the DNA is TGCGCCAGCAGCCAAGACTCGCAGGGTTACTACGAGCAGTACTTC.

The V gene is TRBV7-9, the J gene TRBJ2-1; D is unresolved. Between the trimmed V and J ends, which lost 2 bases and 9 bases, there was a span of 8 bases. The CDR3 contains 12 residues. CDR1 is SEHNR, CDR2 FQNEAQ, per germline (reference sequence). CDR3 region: CASSLMAGEQFF. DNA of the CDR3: TGTGCCAGCAGCTTAATGGCAGGTGAGCAGTTCTTC.

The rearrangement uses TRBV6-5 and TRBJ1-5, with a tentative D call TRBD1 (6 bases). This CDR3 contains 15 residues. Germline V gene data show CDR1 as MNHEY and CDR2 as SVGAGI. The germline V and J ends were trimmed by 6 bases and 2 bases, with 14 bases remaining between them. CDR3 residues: CASSIQAGGNQPQHF. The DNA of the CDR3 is TGTGCCAGCAGCATCCAGGCAGGGGGCAATCAGCCCCAGCATTTT.

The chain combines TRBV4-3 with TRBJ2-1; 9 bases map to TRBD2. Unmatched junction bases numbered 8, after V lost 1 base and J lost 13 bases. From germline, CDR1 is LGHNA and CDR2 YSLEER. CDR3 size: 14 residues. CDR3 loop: CASSQGGGAGGQFF. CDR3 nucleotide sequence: TGCGCCAGCAGCCAAGGGGGCGGAGCGGGAGGCCAGTTCTTC.

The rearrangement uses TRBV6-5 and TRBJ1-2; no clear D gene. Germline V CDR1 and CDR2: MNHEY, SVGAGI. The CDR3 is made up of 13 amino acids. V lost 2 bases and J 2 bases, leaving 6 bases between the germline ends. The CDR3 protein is CASSYLQNYGYTF. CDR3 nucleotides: TGTGCCAGCAGTTACCTCCAGAACTATGGCTACACCTTC.

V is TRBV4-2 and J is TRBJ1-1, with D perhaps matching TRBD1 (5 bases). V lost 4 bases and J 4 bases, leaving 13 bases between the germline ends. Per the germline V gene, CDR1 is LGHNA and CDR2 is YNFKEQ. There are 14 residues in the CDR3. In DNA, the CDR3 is TGTGCCAGCAGCCCCGACGGGAGGGGCACTGAAGCTTTCTTT. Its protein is CASSPDGRGTEAFF.

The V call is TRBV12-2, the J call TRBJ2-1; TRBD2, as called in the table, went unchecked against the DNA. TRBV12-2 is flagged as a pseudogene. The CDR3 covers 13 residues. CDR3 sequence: CASTGTSGNEQFF. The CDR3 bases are TGTGCAAGTACCGGGACTAGCGGCAATGAGCAGTTCTTC.

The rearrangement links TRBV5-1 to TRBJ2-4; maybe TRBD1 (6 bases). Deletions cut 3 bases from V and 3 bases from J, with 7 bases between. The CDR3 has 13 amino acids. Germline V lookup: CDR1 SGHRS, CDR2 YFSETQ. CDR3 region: CASSWTVKNIQYF. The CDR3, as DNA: TGCGCCAGCAGCTGGACAGTCAAAAACATTCAGTACTTC.

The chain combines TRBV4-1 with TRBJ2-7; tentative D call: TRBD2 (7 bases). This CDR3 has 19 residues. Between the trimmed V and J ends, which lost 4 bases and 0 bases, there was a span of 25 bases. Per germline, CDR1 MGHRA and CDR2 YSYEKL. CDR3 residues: CASSPYPPGAGGSSYEQYF. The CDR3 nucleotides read TGCGCCAGCAGCCCTTATCCCCCAGGGGCCGGGGGGAGCTCCTACGAGCAGTACTTC.